The 7 T cell receptor beta chains reported below all come from one sample, sequenced in a study of T-cell reconstitution after alpha-beta-depleted transplantation in children. For TCRbeta, the library was prepared with unique molecular identifiers. TCRdb re-derived calls from the PCR reads in MiXCR, one entry per CDR3 protein. The sample lists some 300,000 distinct CDR3 sequences; roughly 9.1% were seen once. The sample in question was PBMCs, obtained before TCRalphabeta/CD19-depleted stem cell transplant. The receptors here all came from a boy in the first two years of life with acute myeloid leukemia, due to receive a stem cell transplant.

This clonotype came up many times. This CDR3 reads CASSPDEGEAKNIQYF. The CDR3 region has the DNA TGTGCCAGCTCACCAGATGAGGGCGAAGCCAAAAACATTCAGTACTTC. The chain carries TRBV18 and TRBJ2-4; perhaps TRBD2 as D (5 bases). The V and J ends lost 2 bases and 0 bases respectively, with 11 bases between them. Germline V CDR1 and CDR2: KGHSH, LQKENI. The CDR3 runs to 16 residues.

Many counts were recorded for this clonotype. The chain links TRBV29-1 to TRBJ2-3; 12 bases match TRBD2. The germline gives CDR1 SQVTM, CDR2 ANQGSEA. The CDR3 has 13 residues. Trimming removed 7 bases from V and 5 bases from J; junction bases left unmatched: 4. This CDR3 is CSGTSGEGDTQYF. The DNA of the CDR3 is TGCAGCGGGACTAGCGGGGAGGGAGATACGCAGTATTTT.

This clonotype was observed at least ten times. This chain joins TRBV7-2 and TRBJ2-1; 13 bases line up with TRBD2. Germline loops: CDR1 SGHTA, CDR2 FQGNSA. Losses at the gene ends were 5 bases for V and 5 bases for J; bases not matched to a gene: 6. CDR3 length equals 16 residues. CDR3 in amino acids: CASSLTLAGGDNEQFF. CDR3 DNA sequence: TGTGCCAGCAGCCTTACACTAGCGGGAGGGGACAATGAGCAGTTCTTC.

This clonotype was detected ten times or more. In nucleotides, the CDR3 is TGTGCCAGCAGCTTATTGGGACAGGGGAGTTCACCCCTCCACTTT. This sequence encodes CASSLLGQGSSPLHF. The V and J genes are TRBV7-2 and TRBJ1-6, with 10 positions matching TRBD1. Unmatched junction bases numbered 4, after V lost 2 bases and J lost 9 bases. CDR1 is SGHTA, CDR2 FQGNSA, per germline. The CDR3 runs to 15 residues.

The gene calls are TRBV5-1 and TRBJ2-2, with 9 bases that match TRBD1. Germline CDR1 SGHRS, CDR2 YFSETQ. The length of the CDR3 is 17 residues. V was pared by 1 base and J by 2 bases, with 6 bases of the junction left unmatched. The CDR3 bases are TGCGCCAGCAGCTTGCCCGGGACAGGGAACAACACCGGGGAGCTGTTTTTT. Encoded protein: CASSLPGTGNNTGELFF.

Here the CDR3 DNA reads TGCGCCAGCAGCTTTGGGGAGTCGGGCACTGAAGCTTTCTTT. It is translated as CASSFGESGTEAFF. J is TRBJ1-1 and V is TRBV5-1; no clear D. The CDR3 loop spans 14 amino acids. The ends were cut back, 2 bases at V and 4 bases at J, with 12 bases in the middle. Germline CDR1 is SGHRS and CDR2 is YFSETQ. Together with reference TRBV5-1 and TRBJ1-1, the CDR3 gives the full variable domain: KAGVTQTPRYLIKTRGQQVTLSCSPISGHRSVSWYQQTPGQGLQFLFEYFSETQRNKGNFPGRFSGRQFSNSRSEMNVSTLELGDSALYLCASSFGESGTEAFFGQGTRLTVV.

This clonotype was seen at least ten times. The chain carries TRBV28 and TRBJ2-5; TRBD2 might be the D (7 bases). The CDR3 consists of 13 residues. The V gene's germline CDR1 is MDHEN and CDR2 SYDVKM. V shed 5 bases and J shed 6 bases, with 13 bases lying between them. The CDR3 nucleotides read TGTGCCAGCAGTCCGGGGGGCCGCCAGACCCAGTACTTC. Translating it yields CASSPGGRQTQYF.